This TCR beta chain was obtained from a study of metastatic and nonmetastatic thyroid tumors. Study in general: Peripheral blood and tumor or nodule samples from malignant and benign thyroid patients were compared. Study-wide points: Malignant thyroid tumors reportedly exceeded benign nodules significantly in TCR beta diversity, with the difference appearing in blood and tumor.

The V segment lost 4 bases and the J segment 7 bases; nucleotides outside the gene matches: 9. The germline CDR1 and CDR2 sequences are SGHRS and YFSETQ. This CDR3 region has 14 residues. A word on this clone: Its matching antigen is unknown.

Every patient was untreated before thyroid surgery. Original analysis: Clinicopathological groups supplied CDR3 differences that were used to build a distant-metastasis classifier for papillary thyroid cancer. Through MiXCR, TCRdb re-clonotyped the PCR reads. The V and J calls follow TCRdb's processing rather than the paper's. The sample has about 27,000 clones; roughly 17% are singletons. Sample: blood. The V call is TRBV5-1, the J call TRBJ2-7, with 9 bases aligning to TRBD1. The sequence was collected from a male donor with papillary thyroid cancer or a benign thyroid nodule (not recorded which). Some clones in this sample may be carry-over from other donors' samples. The CDR3 DNA reads TGCGCCAGCAGCCTGGGACAGGGAGTGGTGGAGCAGTACTTC. Translating it yields CASSLGQGVVEQYF.